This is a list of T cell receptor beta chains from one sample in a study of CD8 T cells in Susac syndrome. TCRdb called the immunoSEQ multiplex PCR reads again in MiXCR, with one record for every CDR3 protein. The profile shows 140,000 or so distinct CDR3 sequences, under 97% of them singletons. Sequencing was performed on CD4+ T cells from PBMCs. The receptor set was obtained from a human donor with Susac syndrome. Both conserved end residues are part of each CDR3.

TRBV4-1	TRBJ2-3	CASSYLADTQYF
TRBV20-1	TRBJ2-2	CSGRTRGAGELFF
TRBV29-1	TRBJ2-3	CSAWDGFLKDTQYF
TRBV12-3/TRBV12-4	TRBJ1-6	CASTMTGSRSPLHF
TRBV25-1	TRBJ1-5	CASSGGSYNQPQHF
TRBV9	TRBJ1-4	CASRPSEKLFF
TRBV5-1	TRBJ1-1	CASSASQPGAEAFF
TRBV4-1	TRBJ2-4	CASSQFSPGGNIQYF
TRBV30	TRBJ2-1	CACAPGLGWNEQFF
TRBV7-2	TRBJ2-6	CASSLADSGANVLTF
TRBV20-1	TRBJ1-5	CSARGNRDRGGQPQHF
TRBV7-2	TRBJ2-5	CASSLDLGTQYF
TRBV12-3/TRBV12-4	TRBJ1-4	CASSSTGTNEKLFF
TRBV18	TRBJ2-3	CASSPIGTSGRAADTQYF
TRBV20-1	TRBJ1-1	CSARDRITHTEAFF
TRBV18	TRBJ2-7	CASSPGQNEQYF
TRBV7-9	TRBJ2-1	CASSLKRGGLDEQFF
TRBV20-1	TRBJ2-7	CSATGLDKYEQYF
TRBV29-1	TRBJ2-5	CSVEAGTSTETQYF
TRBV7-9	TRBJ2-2	CASSPRGTANTGELFF
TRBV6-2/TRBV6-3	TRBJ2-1	CASSYTPGGPHNEQFF
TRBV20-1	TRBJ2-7	CSANRGIYEQYF
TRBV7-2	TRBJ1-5	CASSVGRNQPQHF
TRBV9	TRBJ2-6	CASSERGKAPSGANVLTF
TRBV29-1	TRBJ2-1	CSVRTSGNEQFF